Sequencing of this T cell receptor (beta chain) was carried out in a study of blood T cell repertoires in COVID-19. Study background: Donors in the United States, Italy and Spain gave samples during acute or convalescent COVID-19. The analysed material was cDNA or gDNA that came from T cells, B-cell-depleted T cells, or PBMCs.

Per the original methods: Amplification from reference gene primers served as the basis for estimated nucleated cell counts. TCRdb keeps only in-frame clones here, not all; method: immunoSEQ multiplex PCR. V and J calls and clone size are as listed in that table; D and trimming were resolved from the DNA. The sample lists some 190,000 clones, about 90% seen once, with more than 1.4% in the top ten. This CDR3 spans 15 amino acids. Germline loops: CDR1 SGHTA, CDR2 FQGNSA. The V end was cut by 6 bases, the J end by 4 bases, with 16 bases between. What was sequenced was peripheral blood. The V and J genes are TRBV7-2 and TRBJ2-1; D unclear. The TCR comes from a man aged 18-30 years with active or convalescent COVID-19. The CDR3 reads CASRRSPEQYNEQFF. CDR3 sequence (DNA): TGTGCCAGCAGAAGATCGCCCGAACAATACAATGAGCAGTTCTTC.